Listed below are T cell receptor beta chains from one sample, sequenced in a study of cytomegalovirus exposure and HLA in healthy donors. Sequencing was performed with immunoSEQ multiplex PCR; in TCRdb, only in-frame clones are kept and a portion is missing. The repertoire holds some 98,000 clones, with about 76% as singletons. Material for sequencing was PBMCs. Every receptor here comes from a human donor in good health. Each CDR3 is given with its conserved first and last residue. A D gene is named only where the DNA matches it firmly. Rows may omit the clone size; those that give it use once, few, many or a size class.

CDR3 length | clone size | J gene | D gene | V gene | CDR3 protein | CDR3 DNA
18 | NA | TRBJ1-2 | NA | TRBV7-8 | CASSLDMAGRFSVYGYPF | TGTGCCAGCAGCTTAGACATGGCAGGGCGGTTTTCTGTCTATGGCTACCCCTTC
13 | NA | TRBJ1-5 | NA | TRBV13 | CASSLNSNQPQHF | TGTGCCAGCAGCTTAAATTCTAATCAGCCCCAGCATTTT
13 | NA | TRBJ2-1 | NA | TRBV6-1 | CASSNQGFDEQFF | TGTGCCAGCAGCAACCAGGGATTCGATGAGCAGTTCTTC
13 | NA | TRBJ2-7 | NA | TRBV14 | CASSQDFVSGQYF | TGTGCCAGCAGCCAAGATTTCGTTTCCGGGCAGTACTTC
15 | NA | TRBJ1-4 | NA | TRBV5-4 | CASSNSGQGNEKLFF | TGTGCCAGCAGCAACAGCGGGCAGGGTAATGAAAAACTGTTTTTT
18 | NA | TRBJ2-1 | TRBD2 | TRBV27 | CASSLGTSGAGSYNEQFF | TGTGCCAGCAGTTTGGGGACTAGCGGGGCCGGCTCCTACAATGAGCAGTTCTTC
13 | NA | TRBJ2-5 | TRBD1 | TRBV10-3 | CAIRGQGVETQYF | TGTGCCATCAGGGGACAGGGCGTCGAGACCCAGTACTTC
15 | NA | TRBJ1-1 | NA | TRBV19 | CASSPTDSLNTEAFF | TGTGCCAGTAGTCCCACGGACAGCTTGAACACTGAAGCTTTCTTT
15 | NA | TRBJ1-5 | TRBD1 | TRBV10-2 | CASSEGRQGAQPQHF | TGCGCCAGCAGTGAGGGACGACAGGGGGCTCAGCCCCAGCATTTT
13 | once | TRBJ1-1 | NA | TRBV5-8 | CASSLDRLTEAFF | TGTGCCAGCAGCCTAGACAGGCTCACTGAAGCTTTCTTT
14 | NA | TRBJ2-7 | TRBD1 | TRBV25-1 | CASQGAGGPYEQYF | TGTGCCAGCCAAGGGGCAGGGGGCCCCTACGAGCAGTACTTC
14 | NA | TRBJ2-1 | TRBD2 | TRBV6-1 | CASRSGTSRNEQFF | TGTGCCAGCAGGTCCGGGACTAGCAGGAATGAGCAGTTCTTC
16 | NA | TRBJ2-3 | TRBD2 | TRBV10-3 | CAISVGTSGGSDTQYF | TGTGCCATCAGTGTAGGGACTAGCGGGGGGTCAGATACGCAGTATTTT
16 | once | TRBJ2-7 | NA | TRBV5-1 | CASSLAGRGLIYEQYF | TGCGCCAGCAGCTTGGCCGGCAGGGGTTTGATCTACGAGCAGTACTTC
14 | NA | TRBJ2-3 | NA | TRBV7-8 | CASSGLFGTDTQYF | TGTGCCAGCAGCGGACTCTTTGGTACAGATACGCAGTATTTT
14 | NA | TRBJ1-1 | TRBD1 | TRBV25-1 | CASSNRQGYTEAFF | TGTGCCAGCAGTAACCGACAGGGTTACACTGAAGCTTTCTTT
16 | NA | TRBJ1-3 | NA | TRBV11-1 | CASSRVSAGSGNTIYF | TGTGCCAGCAGCCGGGTCTCAGCGGGAAGCGGAAACACCATATATTTT
20 | medium-sized | TRBJ2-3 | TRBD2 | TRBV6-4 | CAQPGLAGAHARVSPDTQYF | TGTGCCCAGCCGGGACTAGCGGGAGCTCACGCCAGGGTCTCCCCAGATACGCAGTATTTT